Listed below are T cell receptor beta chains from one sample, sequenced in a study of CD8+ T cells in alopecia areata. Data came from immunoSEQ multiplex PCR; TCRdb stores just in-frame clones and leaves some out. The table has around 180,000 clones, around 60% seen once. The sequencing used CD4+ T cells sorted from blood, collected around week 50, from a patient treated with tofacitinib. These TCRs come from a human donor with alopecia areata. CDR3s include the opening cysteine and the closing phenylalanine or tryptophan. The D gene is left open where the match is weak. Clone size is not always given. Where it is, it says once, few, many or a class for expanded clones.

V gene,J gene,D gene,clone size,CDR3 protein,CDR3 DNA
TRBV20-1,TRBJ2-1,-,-,CSARGQGREFF,TGCAGTGCTAGAGGGCAGGGACGGGAGTTCTTC
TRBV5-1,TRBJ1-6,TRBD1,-,CATRTGPFNSPLHF,TGCGCCACCAGGACAGGGCCATTCAATTCACCCCTCCACTTT
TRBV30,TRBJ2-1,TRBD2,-,CAWSRGLAGDNEQFF,TGTGCCTGGAGCCGAGGACTAGCGGGGGACAATGAGCAGTTCTTC
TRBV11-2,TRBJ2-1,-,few,CASSLRRRVVSGNEQFF,TGTGCCAGCAGCTTACGCAGAAGGGTAGTAAGCGGCAATGAGCAGTTCTTC
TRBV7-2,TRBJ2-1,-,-,CASSLAIGAYNEQFF,TGTGCCAGCAGCTTAGCGATCGGGGCCTACAATGAGCAGTTCTTC
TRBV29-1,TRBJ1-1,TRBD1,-,CSVGQGLGTEAFF,TGCAGCGTTGGACAGGGGCTGGGCACTGAAGCTTTCTTT
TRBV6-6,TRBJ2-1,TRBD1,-,CASSDRGSSYNEQFF,TGTGCCAGCAGTGACAGGGGAAGCTCCTACAATGAGCAGTTCTTC
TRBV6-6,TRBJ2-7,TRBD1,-,CASSDRVRSYEQYF,TGTGCCAGCAGTGACAGGGTGAGGTCCTACGAGCAGTACTTC
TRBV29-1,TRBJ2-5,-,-,CSVVAPSGTQYF,TGCAGCGTTGTAGCACCCTCGGGGACCCAGTACTTC
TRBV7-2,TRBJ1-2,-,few,CASSPDLYGYTF,TGTGCCAGCAGCCCAGACCTCTATGGCTACACCTTC
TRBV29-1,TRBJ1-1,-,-,CSVVVWGGDYAFF,TGCAGCGTTGTGGTGTGGGGGGGCGATTATGCTTTCTTT
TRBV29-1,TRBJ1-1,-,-,CSVRGGAGTEAFF,TGCAGCGTCCGAGGGGGAGCGGGCACTGAAGCTTTCTTT
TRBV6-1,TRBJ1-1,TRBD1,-,CASSPKTTGGYAFF,TGTGCCAGCAGTCCCAAGACGACAGGGGGGTACGCTTTCTTT
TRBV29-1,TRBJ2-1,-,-,CSVNRDNEQFF,TGCAGCGTCAACAGAGACAATGAGCAGTTCTTC
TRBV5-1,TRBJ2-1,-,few,CASSLERDEQFF,TGCGCCAGCAGCTTGGAACGGGATGAGCAGTTCTTC
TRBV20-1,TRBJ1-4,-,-,CSVIRREKLFF,TGCAGCGTAATTAGAAGGGAAAAACTGTTTTTT
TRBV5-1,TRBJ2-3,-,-,CASRVRGMTDTQYF,TGCGCCAGCCGGGTTCGCGGGATGACAGATACGCAGTATTTT
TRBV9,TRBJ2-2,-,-,CASSEKVANTGELFF,TGTGCCAGCAGCGAAAAGGTTGCGAACACCGGGGAGCTGTTTTTT
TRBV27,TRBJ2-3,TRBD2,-,CASSFGRGGLDTQYF,TGTGCCAGCAGTTTCGGGCGGGGGGGCCTAGATACGCAGTATTTT
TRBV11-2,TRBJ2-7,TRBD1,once,CASSLGTGGSYEQYF,TGTGCCAGCAGCTTGGGGACAGGGGGATCCTACGAGCAGTACTTC
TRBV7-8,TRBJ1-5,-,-,CASSSDSSNQPQHF,TGTGCCAGCAGCTCCGACAGTAGCAATCAGCCCCAGCATTTT
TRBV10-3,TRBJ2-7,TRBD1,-,CASRDRAGEQYF,TGTGCCAGCCGGGACAGGGCAGGCGAGCAGTACTTC
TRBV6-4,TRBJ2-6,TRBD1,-,CASSPGQGAGANVLTF,TGTGCCAGCAGTCCGGGACAGGGTGCTGGGGCCAACGTCCTGACTTTC
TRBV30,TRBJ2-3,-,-,CAWSPKDTQYF,TGTGCCTGGAGTCCGAAAGATACGCAGTATTTT
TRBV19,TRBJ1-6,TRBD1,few,CASSPTTGANSPLHF,TGTGCCAGTAGTCCAACGACAGGGGCTAATTCACCCCTCCACTTT
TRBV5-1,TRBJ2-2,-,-,CASKGGLDTGELFF,TGCGCCAGCAAAGGGGGATTGGACACCGGGGAGCTGTTTTTT
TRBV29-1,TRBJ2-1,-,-,CSSALHNEQFF,TGCAGCTCTGCGCTCCACAATGAGCAGTTCTTC
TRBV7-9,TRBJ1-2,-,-,CASSLQQNYGYTF,TGTGCCAGCAGCTTACAACAGAACTATGGCTACACCTTC
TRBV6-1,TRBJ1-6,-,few,CASSEARGSPLHF,TGTGCCAGCAGTGAAGCGAGGGGTTCACCCCTCCACTTT